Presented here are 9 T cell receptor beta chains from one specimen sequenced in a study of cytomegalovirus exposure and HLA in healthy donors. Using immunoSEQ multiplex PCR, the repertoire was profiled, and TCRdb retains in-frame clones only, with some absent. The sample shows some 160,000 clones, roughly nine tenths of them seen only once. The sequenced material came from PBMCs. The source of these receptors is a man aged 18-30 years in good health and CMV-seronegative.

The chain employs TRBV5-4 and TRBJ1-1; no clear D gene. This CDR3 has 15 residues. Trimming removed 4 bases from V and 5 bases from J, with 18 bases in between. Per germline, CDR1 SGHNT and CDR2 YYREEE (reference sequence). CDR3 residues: CASSPAGGVGTEAFF. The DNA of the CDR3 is TGTGCCAGCAGCCCGGCGGGTGGGGTGGGGACTGAAGCTTTCTTT.

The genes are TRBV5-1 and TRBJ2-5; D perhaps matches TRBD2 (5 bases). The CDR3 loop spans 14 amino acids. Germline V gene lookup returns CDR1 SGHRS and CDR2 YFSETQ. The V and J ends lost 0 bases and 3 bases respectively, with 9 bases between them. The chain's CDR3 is CASSLGGQKETQYF. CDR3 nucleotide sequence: TGCGCCAGCAGCTTGGGCGGGCAAAAAGAGACCCAGTACTTC.

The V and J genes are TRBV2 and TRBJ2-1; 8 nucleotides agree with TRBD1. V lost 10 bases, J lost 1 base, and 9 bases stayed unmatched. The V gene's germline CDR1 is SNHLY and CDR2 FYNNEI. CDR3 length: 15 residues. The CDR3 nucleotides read TGTGCCACCCGCCCCGACAGGGGATCCTACAATGAGCAGTTCTTC. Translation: CATRPDRGSYNEQFF.

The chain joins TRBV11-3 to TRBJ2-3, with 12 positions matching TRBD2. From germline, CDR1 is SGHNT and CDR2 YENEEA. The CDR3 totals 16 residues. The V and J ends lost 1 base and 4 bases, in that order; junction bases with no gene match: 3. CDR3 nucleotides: TGTGCCAGCAGCTTAGGACTAGCGGGAGTGCCAGATACGCAGTATTTT. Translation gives CASSLGLAGVPDTQYF. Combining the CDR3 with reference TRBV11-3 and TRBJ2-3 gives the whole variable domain EAGVVQSPRYKIIEKKQPVAFWCNPISGHNTLYWYLQNLGQGPELLIRYENEEAVDDSQLPKDRFSAERLKGVDSTLKIQPAELGDSAVYLCASSLGLAGVPDTQYFGPGTRLTVL.

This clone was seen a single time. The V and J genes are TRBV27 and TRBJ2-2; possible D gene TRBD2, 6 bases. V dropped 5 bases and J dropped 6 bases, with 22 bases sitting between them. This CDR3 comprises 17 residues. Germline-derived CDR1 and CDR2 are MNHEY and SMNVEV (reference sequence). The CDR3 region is CASSPYPGEARAGELFF. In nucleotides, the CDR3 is TGTGCCAGCAGTCCGTACCCGGGAGAGGCCAGGGCCGGGGAGCTGTTTTTT.

The CDR3 DNA reads as TGTGCCAGCAGCGTAATACCGTTTAGCGCCGGGGGGTCCTACAATGAGCAGTTCTTC. It yields the protein CASSVIPFSAGGSYNEQFF. The rearrangement joins TRBV9 to TRBJ2-1, with 7 bases matching TRBD2. Germline-derived CDR1 and CDR2 are SGDLS and YYNGEE. CDR3 length equals 19 residues. V dropped 1 base and J dropped 1; count of bases not matched to a gene: 14.

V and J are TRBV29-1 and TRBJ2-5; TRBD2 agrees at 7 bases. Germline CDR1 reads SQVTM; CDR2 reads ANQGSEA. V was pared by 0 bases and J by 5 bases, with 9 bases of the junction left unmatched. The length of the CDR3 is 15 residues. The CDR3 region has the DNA TGCAGCGTTGAAGATCTGGGTCGGGGAGGGGAGACCCAGTACTTC. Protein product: CSVEDLGRGGETQYF.

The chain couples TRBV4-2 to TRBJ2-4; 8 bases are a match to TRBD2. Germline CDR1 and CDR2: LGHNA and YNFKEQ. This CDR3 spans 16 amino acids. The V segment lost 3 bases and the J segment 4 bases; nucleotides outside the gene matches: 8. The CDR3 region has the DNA TGTGCCAGCAGCCATTGGAGCGGGGGCCCTAAAAACATTCAGTACTTC. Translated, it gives CASSHWSGGPKNIQYF.

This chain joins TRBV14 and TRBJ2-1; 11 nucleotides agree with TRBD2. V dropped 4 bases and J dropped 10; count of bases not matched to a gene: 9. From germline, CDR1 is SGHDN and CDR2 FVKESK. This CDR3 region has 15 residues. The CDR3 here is CASSLGTGLAGEQFF. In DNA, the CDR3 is TGTGCCAGCAGCCTCGGAACCGGACTAGCGGGCGAGCAGTTCTTC.